Below are 23 T cell receptor beta chains sequenced from a single sample in a study of T cells after yellow fever vaccination. TCRdb fed the 5' RACE reads into MiXCR, producing one record per CDR3 protein. The repertoire includes 400,000 or so distinct CDR3 sequences, 15% to 20% of them detected once, and 15% to 20% sits in the top ten. Sequenced here: PBMCs, sampled before the yellow fever booster vaccination. Receptor source: a man aged 18 to 30 who received the YFV17D yellow fever vaccine.

This rearrangement joins TRBV30 to TRBJ2-5; D is ambiguous. Per germline, CDR1 GTSNPN and CDR2 SVGIG (reference sequence). V was trimmed by 4 bases and J by 5 bases, leaving 11 bases between them. This CDR3 spans 12 amino acids. Here the CDR3 reads CAWNRVMETQYF. Here the CDR3 DNA reads TGTGCCTGGAACCGTGTGATGGAGACCCAGTACTTC.

This clonotype was detected only a few times. The chain links TRBV9 to TRBJ2-5; D is ambiguous. V lost 3 bases and J lost 1, with 10 bases in between. Looked up from germline, CDR1 is SGDLS and CDR2 is YYNGEE. The CDR3 runs to 14 residues. CDR3 nucleotide sequence: TGTGCCAGCAGCGGAGGAGTTTTCCAAGAGACCCAGTACTTC. It encodes CASSGGVFQETQYF.

This clonotype was seen at least ten times. The chain joins TRBV20-1 to TRBJ1-1, with D perhaps TRBD1 (6 bases). Germline V lookup: CDR1 DFQATT, CDR2 SNEGSKA (reference sequence). There are 14 residues in the CDR3. The V and J ends lost 5 bases and 3 bases respectively, with 16 bases between them. CDR3 residues: CSAQGQRQYTEAFF. CDR3 nucleotide sequence: TGCAGTGCTCAAGGACAGCGACAGTACACTGAAGCTTTCTTT.

V usage is TRBV6-6 and J usage is TRBJ1-3, with 8 nucleotides matching TRBD1. Per germline, CDR1 MNHNY and CDR2 SVGAGI (reference sequence). This CDR3 contains 17 residues. After removal of 2 bases from V and 5 bases from J, the junction contained 11 bases not matched to a gene. The CDR3 spells CASSYPTHQGARNTIYF. CDR3 sequence (DNA): TGTGCCAGCAGTTACCCGACGCACCAGGGGGCCCGAAACACCATATATTTT.

The CDR3 loop is CASKTGVENTEAFF. CDR3 DNA sequence: TGTGCCAGCAAAACAGGGGTGGAGAACACTGAAGCTTTCTTT. The chain uses TRBV18 and TRBJ1-1; 7 bases fit TRBD1. Trimming cost V 8 bases and J 1 base; bases outside gene matches: 7. There are 14 residues in the CDR3. Germline lookup yields CDR1 KGHSH and CDR2 LQKENI.

This clonotype occurred a few times. This rearrangement joins TRBV10-3 to TRBJ1-1, with D possibly being TRBD1 (6 bases). The CDR3 is 15 residues long. The germline V and J ends were trimmed by 7 bases and 1 base, with 16 bases remaining between them. Germline assignment: CDR1 ENHRY and CDR2 SYGVKD. CDR3 nucleotide sequence: TGTGCCATCACCCAGGGGTCGGGAAGGAACACTGAAGCTTTCTTT. This gives the protein CAITQGSGRNTEAFF.

Only a few counts were recorded for this clonotype. The gene calls are TRBV6-5 and TRBJ2-7; D remains unclear. The germline V gene has CDR1 MNHEY and CDR2 SVGAGI. The V end was cut by 2 bases, the J end by 3 bases, with 8 bases between. This CDR3 has 13 amino acids. CDR3 DNA: TGTGCCAGCAGTTACGCGTGGGGCTACGAGCAGTACTTC. It translates to CASSYAWGYEQYF.

CDR3 in amino acids: CASSPPRDRGPYSYEQYF. CDR3 bases: TGTGCCAGCTCACCCCCCCGGGACAGGGGACCCTACTCCTACGAGCAGTACTTC. The chain recombines TRBV18 with TRBJ2-7; 10 bases map to TRBD1. This CDR3 is 18 amino acids long. The germline V gene has CDR1 KGHSH and CDR2 LQKENI. With 3 bases clipped from V and 0 bases from J, the junction kept 11 bases outside the gene matches.

This clonotype was seen only a few times. This sequence joins TRBV20-1 and TRBJ1-2; a weak D match, TRBD1 (5 bases). The V end lost 3 bases, the J end lost 1 base, and 12 bases lay between the germline ends. The CDR3 contains 14 residues. The germline CDR1 and CDR2 sequences are DFQATT and SNEGSKA (reference sequence). CDR3 bases: TGCAGTGCTAGGGAGGTGGGGCGTAACTATGGCTACACCTTC. Translating gives CSAREVGRNYGYTF.

This CDR3 reads CAISGPGLAERGTQYF. As DNA, the CDR3 is TGTGCCATCAGCGGGCCGGGACTAGCGGAACGTGGTACGCAGTATTTT. This chain joins TRBV10-3 and TRBJ2-3, with TRBD2 matching 11 bases. Trimming removed 6 bases from V and 8 bases from J; junction bases left unmatched: 13. The CDR3 has 16 amino acids. Germline V gene data show CDR1 as ENHRY and CDR2 as SYGVKD.

This clonotype was seen ten or more times. The chain combines TRBV29-1 with TRBJ1-1; D is perhaps TRBD1 (5 bases). The V and J ends lost 7 bases and 11 bases respectively, with 14 bases between them. Germline CDR1 and CDR2: SQVTM and ANQGSEA. The CDR3 runs to 10 residues. The CDR3: CSGGEGNAFF. CDR3 nucleotide sequence: TGCAGCGGGGGAGAGGGGAACGCTTTCTTT.

V gene TRBV7-2 combines with J gene TRBJ2-2; 12 bases fit TRBD2. Looked up from germline, CDR1 is SGHTA and CDR2 is FQGNSA. V lost 4 bases to trimming and J lost 6 bases; unmatched junction nucleotides: 9. This CDR3 is built from 17 residues. The CDR3 protein is CASSSLRLAGAPGELFF. Here the CDR3 DNA reads TGTGCCAGCAGCTCCCTCCGACTAGCGGGGGCCCCCGGGGAGCTGTTTTTT.

This chain joins TRBV5-6 and TRBJ2-3; 12 positions match TRBD2. Unmatched junction bases numbered 7, after V lost 2 bases and J lost 6 bases. The CDR3 spans 16 residues. In germline, CDR1 is SGHDT, CDR2 YYEEEE. CDR3 protein: CASSLLAGGRADTQYF. Written as DNA, the CDR3 is TGTGCCAGCAGCTTACTAGCGGGGGGTCGAGCGGATACGCAGTATTTT. The full variable domain, rest sourced from reference TRBV5-6 and TRBJ2-3, is DAGVTQSPTHLIKTRGQQVTLRCSPKSGHDTVSWYQQALGQGPQFIFQYYEEEERQRGNFPDRFSGHQFPNYSSELNVNALLLGDSALYLCASSLLAGGRADTQYFGPGTRLTVL.

V gene TRBV19 combines with J gene TRBJ2-7; perhaps TRBD1 as D (6 bases). V was trimmed by 8 bases and J by 3 bases, leaving 14 bases between them. Germline CDR1 and CDR2: LNHDA and SQIVND (reference sequence). The CDR3 runs 13 residues. CDR3 bases: TGTGCCAGTGCCCAGGACAGCTTCTACGAGCAGTACTTC. The encoded protein is CASAQDSFYEQYF.

A few counts support this clonotype. The rearrangement uses TRBV14 and TRBJ2-3; 8 nucleotides align to TRBD1. CDR3 length: 15 residues. CDR1 and CDR2 from the germline V gene are SGHDN and FVKESK. V was clipped by 4 bases and J by 5 bases; unmatched bases: 8. The DNA for the CDR3 is TGTGCCAGCAGCCTACTCAGGGGGCGCATAGATACGCAGTATTTT. This sequence encodes CASSLLRGRIDTQYF.

This clonotype was recorded a few times. The chain uses TRBV7-9 and TRBJ1-2; D is perhaps TRBD1 (6 bases). Trimming shortened V by 4 bases and J by 0 bases, and 15 bases separated the two germline ends. The germline gives CDR1 SEHNR, CDR2 FQNEAQ (reference sequence). There are 16 residues in the CDR3. The CDR3 DNA reads as TGTGCCAGCAGCTCCCGGGCGGCAGGGGCTAACTATGGCTACACCTTC. This sequence encodes CASSSRAAGANYGYTF.

This chain links TRBV7-3 with TRBJ2-1, with D tentatively TRBD2 (6 bases). Germline CDR1 SGHTA, CDR2 FQGTGA. V shed 4 bases and J shed 5 bases, with 15 bases lying between them. The CDR3 runs 15 residues. The CDR3 sequence: CASSSQLGGDNEQFF. The CDR3 DNA sequence: TGTGCCAGCAGCTCCCAGCTCGGCGGGGACAATGAGCAGTTCTTC.

J is TRBJ2-7 and V is TRBV11-1; possibly TRBD2 for D (6 bases). Germline CDR1 and CDR2: SGHAT and FQDESV (reference sequence). Trimming stripped 3 bases from V and 11 bases from J, with 23 bases between. This CDR3 is 15 amino acids long. In nucleotides, the CDR3 is TGTGCCAGCAGCTTGACCGGGCTAGCGAGCTCCCCGGAGTACTTC. Protein: CASSLTGLASSPEYF.

This clonotype was counted at least ten times. The DNA for the CDR3 is TGTGCCAGCTCACCAGGGAGGTTAAGTGGCTACACCTTC. It yields the protein CASSPGRLSGYTF. The chain couples TRBV18 to TRBJ1-2; no firm D call. Germline loops: CDR1 KGHSH, CDR2 LQKENI. This CDR3 region has 13 residues. The V end was cut by 2 bases, the J end by 7 bases, with 11 bases between.

The chain joins TRBV11-2 to TRBJ2-2, with D tentatively TRBD1 (5 bases). Germline CDR1 is SGHAT and CDR2 is FQNNGV. With 2 bases removed from V and 4 bases from J, the gap between germline ends came to 14 bases. This CDR3 region has 16 residues. The CDR3 here is CASSLRLDRATGELFF. CDR3 DNA: TGTGCCAGCAGCTTAAGACTTGACAGAGCCACCGGGGAGCTGTTTTTT.

This clonotype was counted only a few times. V gene TRBV5-6 combines with J gene TRBJ1-5; no firm D call. CDR3 size: 14 residues. The germline V gene has CDR1 SGHDT and CDR2 YYEEEE. Trimming left V 1 base short and J 4 bases short, with 9 bases between. CDR3: CASSLYWENQPQHF. The CDR3 coding sequence is TGTGCCAGCAGCTTGTATTGGGAGAATCAGCCCCAGCATTTT. The whole variable domain, filled in from reference TRBV5-6 and TRBJ1-5, reads DAGVTQSPTHLIKTRGQQVTLRCSPKSGHDTVSWYQQALGQGPQFIFQYYEEEERQRGNFPDRFSGHQFPNYSSELNVNALLLGDSALYLCASSLYWENQPQHFGDGTRLSIL.

This chain links TRBV4-2 with TRBJ2-1; 10 bases match TRBD2. The ends lost 0 bases at V and 10 bases at J; junction bases unmatched: 9. The CDR3 sequence is 16 residues long. In germline, CDR1 is LGHNA, CDR2 YNFKEQ. CDR3 coding DNA: TGTGCCAGCAGCCAAGATACCAGCGGGGGGGTCGGCGAGCAGTTCTTC. It yields the protein CASSQDTSGGVGEQFF.

This clonotype was seen a handful of times. This chain joins TRBV5-1 and TRBJ2-1; the D is unclear. Deletions cut 0 bases from V and 7 bases from J, with 11 bases between. CDR1 and CDR2 (germline): SGHRS, YFSETQ. The CDR3 has 14 residues. The CDR3: CASSLGDLRNEQFF. The CDR3 DNA is TGCGCCAGCAGCTTGGGTGACCTAAGAAATGAGCAGTTCTTC.